Below are 19 T cell receptor beta chains sequenced from a single sample in a study of CD8+CD57+ T cells in acquired aplastic anemia. Genomic DNA was employed as the template in profiling TCR beta VDJ and CDR3. From the reads, TCRdb called clonotypes with MiXCR, one entry per CDR3 protein. The sample lists 90,000 to 130,000 distinct CDR3 sequences; 51% were seen once. Material: sorted CD4+, CD8+, or CD8+CD57+ T cells (not recorded which) from PBMCs. All receptors derive from a human donor in good health, serving as a control.

This clonotype was seen many times. This chain uses TRBV2 with TRBJ1-5; 8 bases align to TRBD1. V dropped 6 bases and J dropped 2; count of bases not matched to a gene: 3. CDR3 length equals 14 residues. The germline CDR1 and CDR2 sequences are SNHLY and FYNNEI. The CDR3 DNA reads as TGTGCCAGCAGACCGACAGGGGGCAATCAGCCCCAGCATTTT. It yields the protein CASRPTGGNQPQHF.

In this sample, this clonotype turned up a few times. V gene TRBV4-1 combines with J gene TRBJ1-4, with D perhaps matching TRBD1 (6 bases). This CDR3 spans 19 amino acids. V was trimmed by 0 bases and J by 7 bases, leaving 24 bases between them. Germline V gives CDR1 MGHRA, CDR2 YSYEKL. Written as DNA, the CDR3 is TGCGCCAGCAGCCAAGATCGATCGGGACAATGGCGGTTTCTTGAAAAACTGTTTTTT. Amino acids: CASSQDRSGQWRFLEKLFF.

This clonotype was seen ten or more times. This chain uses TRBV7-8 with TRBJ2-1, with D unclear. Germline lookup yields CDR1 SGHVS and CDR2 FQNEAQ. The CDR3 is made up of 14 amino acids. V gave up 9 bases and J gave up 6 bases, with 18 bases separating them. CDR3 sequence reads: CASTGDPSVNEQFF. DNA for the CDR3: TGTGCCAGTACTGGCGACCCTTCGGTCAATGAGCAGTTCTTC.

This clonotype has a count of ten or more. This chain uses TRBV9 with TRBJ1-3; tentative D call: TRBD1 (6 bases). The V and J ends lost 4 bases and 4 bases respectively, with 12 bases between them. The CDR3 is made up of 14 amino acids. Germline loops: CDR1 SGDLS, CDR2 YYNGEE. CDR3 amino acids: CASSPQGPGNTIYF. CDR3 bases: TGTGCCAGCAGCCCACAGGGACCCGGAAACACCATATATTTT.

This clonotype has a count of ten or more. This chain connects TRBV4-3 to TRBJ1-1; D call uncertain. Looked up from germline, CDR1 is LGHNA and CDR2 is YSLEER. This CDR3 region has 15 residues. V was cut by 0 bases and J by 3 bases, with 11 bases left in between. The CDR3 DNA follows: TGCGCCAGCAGCCAAGATGCCCAAGAGGACACTGAAGCTTTCTTT. Amino acids: CASSQDAQEDTEAFF.

This clonotype was counted at least ten times. The rearrangement links TRBV7-2 to TRBJ2-5; no clear D. This CDR3 comprises 11 residues. Germline CDR1 SGHTA, CDR2 FQGNSA. The germline V and J ends were trimmed by 3 bases and 5 bases, with 4 bases remaining between them. The CDR3 DNA reads as TGTGCCAGCAGCTTCGGGGAGACCCAGTACTTC. It translates to CASSFGETQYF.

This clonotype was picked up one time. This chain links TRBV25-1 with TRBJ1-5; 11 bases align to TRBD1. CDR3 size: 17 residues. CDR1 MGHDK and CDR2 SYGVNS come from the germline V gene. The ends lost 3 bases at V and 5 bases at J; junction bases unmatched: 9. The CDR3 here is CASSDRRGQGAYQPQHF. The DNA of the CDR3 is TGTGCCAGCAGTGACCGAAGAGGACAGGGGGCCTATCAGCCCCAGCATTTT.

This clonotype was counted ten times or more. This rearrangement joins TRBV3-1 to TRBJ2-7; D is perhaps TRBD2 (6 bases). Germline CDR1 reads LGHDT; CDR2 reads YNNKEL (reference sequence). The CDR3 sequence is 16 residues long. The germline V and J ends were trimmed by 0 bases and 0 bases, with 12 bases remaining between them. CDR3 in DNA: TGTGCCAGCAGCCAAGAGGCCGAGACTAGCTCCTACGAGCAGTACTTC. It translates to CASSQEAETSSYEQYF.

As regards this clonotype: This could be a read error, since a much larger clone is one nucleotide away. The final CDR3 position lacks the conserved phenylalanine or tryptophan, pointing to a likely read error. The J gene is TRBJ2-5, the V gene TRBV5-1; 9 bases align to TRBD1. The length of the CDR3 is 15 residues. The germline V gene encodes CDR1 SGHRS and CDR2 YFSETQ. J lost 1 base, V lost 4 bases, and 5 bases had no gene match. DNA of the CDR3: TGCGCCAGCAGCCACCGGGACAGGGCCCAAGAGACCCAGTACCTC. Its protein is CASSHRDRAQETQYL.

This clonotype has ten or more counts. The chain combines TRBV7-8 with TRBJ2-1; 8 bases fit TRBD2. The CDR3 has 14 amino acids. V shed 7 bases and J 2 bases; nucleotides not matched to a gene: 4. Germline CDR1 is SGHVS and CDR2 is FQNEAQ. CDR3 sequence: CASTIAGPYNEQFF. CDR3 nucleotide sequence: TGTGCCAGCACCATAGCGGGGCCCTACAATGAGCAGTTCTTC.

This clonotype showed up just a few times. The J gene is TRBJ2-3, the V gene TRBV7-9; 7 positions agree with TRBD2. The CDR3 contains 13 residues. J was trimmed by 0 bases and V by 11 bases; bases with no gene match: 5. Germline CDR1 is SEHNR and CDR2 is FQNEAQ (reference sequence). CDR3 in amino acids: CAGSSGSTDTQYF. CDR3 sequence (DNA): TGTGCCGGGAGTAGCGGGAGCACAGATACGCAGTATTTT.

Here the CDR3 reads CASSDPRYYEQYF. CDR3 sequence (DNA): TGTGCCAGCAGTGACCCCAGGTATTACGAGCAGTACTTC. The chain joins TRBV25-1 to TRBJ2-7, with D unresolved. The CDR3 is made up of 13 amino acids. V was clipped by 3 bases and J by 4 bases, with 10 bases between them. CDR1 and CDR2 (germline): MGHDK, SYGVNS.

The chain combines TRBV2 with TRBJ2-3, with D possibly TRBD1 on 5 matching bases. The germline V and J ends were trimmed by 5 bases and 2 bases, with 14 bases remaining between them. The CDR3 covers 15 residues. Germline CDR1 and CDR2: SNHLY and FYNNEI. The CDR3 here is CASSSQGVYTDTQYF. DNA for the CDR3: TGTGCCAGCAGTTCGCAGGGTGTCTACACAGATACGCAGTATTTT.

This clonotype was recorded only once. V usage is TRBV5-1 and J usage is TRBJ2-2; possible D gene TRBD1, 6 bases. Deletions cut 3 bases from V and 2 bases from J, with 11 bases between. The CDR3 runs to 15 residues. Germline CDR1 reads SGHRS; CDR2 reads YFSETQ. The CDR3 region is CASSYRTDNTGELFF. The CDR3 bases are TGCGCCAGCAGCTATCGGACAGACAACACCGGGGAGCTGTTTTTT. Full variable domain (rest looked up from reference TRBV5-1 and TRBJ2-2): KAGVTQTPRYLIKTRGQQVTLSCSPISGHRSVSWYQQTPGQGLQFLFEYFSETQRNKGNFPGRFSGRQFSNSRSEMNVSTLELGDSALYLCASSYRTDNTGELFFGEGSRLTVL.

The chain employs TRBV19 and TRBJ2-5; D is ambiguous. The CDR3 sequence is 14 residues long. The germline V gene has CDR1 LNHDA and CDR2 SQIVND (reference sequence). V was cut by 5 bases and J by 10 bases, with 20 bases left in between. CDR3 nucleotides: TGTGCCAGTAGTGAACCGACAAGTTGGCGCGACCAGTACTTC. Protein sequence: CASSEPTSWRDQYF.

The V and J genes are TRBV10-2 and TRBJ2-5; D is undetermined. The CDR3 contains 13 residues. CDR1 WSHSY and CDR2 SAAADI come from the germline V gene. The V gene lost 2 bases and the J gene lost 7 bases, with 11 bases spanning the gap. CDR3 region: CASSEDWPRTQYF. The CDR3 DNA reads TGCGCCAGCAGTGAGGACTGGCCCCGGACCCAGTACTTC.

This clonotype was seen ten or more times. This sequence joins TRBV6-1 and TRBJ1-2; 9 bases line up with TRBD1. From germline, CDR1 is MNHNS and CDR2 SASEGT. The CDR3 covers 15 residues. Trimming cost V 2 bases and J 6 bases; bases outside gene matches: 7. Here the CDR3 DNA reads TGTGCCAGCAGTGAAAGGGACAGGGAACGGAATGGCTACACCTTC. Residues: CASSERDRERNGYTF.

This clonotype occurred many times. The chain has TRBV20-1 and TRBJ1-3; D is unresolved. Trimming stripped 0 bases from V and 0 bases from J, with 6 bases between. The germline V gene has CDR1 DFQATT and CDR2 SNEGSKA (reference sequence). CDR3 length: 14 residues. This CDR3 reads CSARERNSGNTIYF. The CDR3 nucleotides are TGCAGTGCTAGAGAAAGAAACTCTGGAAACACCATATATTTT.

This clonotype was observed at least ten times. This rearrangement joins TRBV7-6 to TRBJ2-5, with D perhaps matching TRBD1 (5 bases). The CDR3 loop spans 16 amino acids. Trimming shortened V by 1 base and J by 1 base, and 13 bases separated the two germline ends. Germline V gives CDR1 SGHVS, CDR2 FNYEAQ. Here the CDR3 DNA reads TGTGCCAGCAGCTTAGTTCCCAGGACAACCCAAGAGACCCAGTACTTC. It yields the protein CASSLVPRTTQETQYF. The complete variable domain, with remaining parts taken from reference TRBV7-6 and TRBJ2-5, reads GAGVSQSPRYKVTKRGQDVALRCDPISGHVSLYWYRQALGQGPEFLTYFNYEAQQDKSGLPNDRFSAERPEGSISTLTIQRTEQRDSAMYRCASSLVPRTTQETQYFGPGTRLLVL.